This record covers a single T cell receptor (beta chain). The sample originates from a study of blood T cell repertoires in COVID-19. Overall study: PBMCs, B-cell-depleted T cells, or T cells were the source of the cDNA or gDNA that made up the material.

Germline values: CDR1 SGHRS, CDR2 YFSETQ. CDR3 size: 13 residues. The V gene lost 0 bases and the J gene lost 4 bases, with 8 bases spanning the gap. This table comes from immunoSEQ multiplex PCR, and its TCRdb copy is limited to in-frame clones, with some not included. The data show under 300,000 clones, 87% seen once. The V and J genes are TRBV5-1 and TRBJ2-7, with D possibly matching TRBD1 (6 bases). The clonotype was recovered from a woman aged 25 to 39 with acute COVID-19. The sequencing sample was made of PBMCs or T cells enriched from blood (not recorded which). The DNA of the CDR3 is TGCGCCAGCAGCTTGGAGGGGGAATACGAGCAGTACTTC. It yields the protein CASSLEGEYEQYF. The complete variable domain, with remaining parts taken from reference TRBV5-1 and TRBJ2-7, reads KAGVTQTPRYLIKTRGQQVTLSCSPISGHRSVSWYQQTPGQGLQFLFEYFSETQRNKGNFPGRFSGRQFSNSRSEMNVSTLELGDSALYLCASSLEGEYEQYFGPGTRLTVT.